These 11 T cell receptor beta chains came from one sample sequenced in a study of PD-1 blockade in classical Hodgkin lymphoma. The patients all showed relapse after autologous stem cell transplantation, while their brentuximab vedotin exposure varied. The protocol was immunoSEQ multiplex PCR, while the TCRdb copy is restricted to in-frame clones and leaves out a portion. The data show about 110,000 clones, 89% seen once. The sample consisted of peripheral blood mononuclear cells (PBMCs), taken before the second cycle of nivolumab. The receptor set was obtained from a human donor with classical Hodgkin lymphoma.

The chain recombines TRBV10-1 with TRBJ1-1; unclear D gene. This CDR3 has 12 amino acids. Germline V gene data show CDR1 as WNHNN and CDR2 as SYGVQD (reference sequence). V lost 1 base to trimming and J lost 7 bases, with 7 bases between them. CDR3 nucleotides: TGCGCCAGCAGTGAGTACGGCCGTGAAGCTTTCTTT. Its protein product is CASSEYGREAFF.

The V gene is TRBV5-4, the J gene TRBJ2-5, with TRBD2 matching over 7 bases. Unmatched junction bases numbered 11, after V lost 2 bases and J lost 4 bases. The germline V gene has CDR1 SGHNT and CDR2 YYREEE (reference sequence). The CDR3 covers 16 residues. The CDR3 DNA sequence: TGTGCCAGCAGCTTAGGAGGGAGTGGGGGGGGAGAGACCCAGTACTTC. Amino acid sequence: CASSLGGSGGGETQYF.

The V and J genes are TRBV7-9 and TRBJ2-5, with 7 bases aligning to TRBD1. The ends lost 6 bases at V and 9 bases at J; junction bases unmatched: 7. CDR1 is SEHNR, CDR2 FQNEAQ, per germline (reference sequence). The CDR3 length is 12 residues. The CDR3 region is CASSRDSAAQYF. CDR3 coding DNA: TGTGCCAGCAGTCGGGACAGCGCGGCCCAGTACTTC. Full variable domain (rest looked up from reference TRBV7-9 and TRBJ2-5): DTGVSQNPRHKITKRGQNVTFRCDPISEHNRLYWYRQTLGQGPEFLTYFQNEAQLEKSRLLSDRFSAERPKGSFSTLEIQRTEQGDSAMYLCASSRDSAAQYFGPGTRLLVL.

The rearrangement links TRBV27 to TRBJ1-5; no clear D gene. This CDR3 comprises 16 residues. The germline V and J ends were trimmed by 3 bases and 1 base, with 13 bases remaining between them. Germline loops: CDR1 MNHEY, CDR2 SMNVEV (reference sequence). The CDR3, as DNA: TGTGCCAGCAGTTTCAGTGGGAGGCCAAGCAATCAGCCCCAGCATTTT. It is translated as CASSFSGRPSNQPQHF.

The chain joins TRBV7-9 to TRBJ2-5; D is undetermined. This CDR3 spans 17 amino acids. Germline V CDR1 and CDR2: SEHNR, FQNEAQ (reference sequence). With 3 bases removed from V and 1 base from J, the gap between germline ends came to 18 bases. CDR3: CASSLRRASVAQETQYF. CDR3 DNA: TGTGCCAGCAGCTTGAGACGGGCCTCCGTCGCCCAAGAGACCCAGTACTTC.

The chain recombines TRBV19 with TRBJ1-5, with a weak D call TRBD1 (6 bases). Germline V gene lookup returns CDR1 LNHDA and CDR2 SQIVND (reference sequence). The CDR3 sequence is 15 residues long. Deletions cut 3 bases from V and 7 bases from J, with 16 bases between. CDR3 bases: TGTGCCAGTAGTATCGGGGCAGGGGCCGGGCAGCCCCAGCATTTT. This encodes CASSIGAGAGQPQHF.

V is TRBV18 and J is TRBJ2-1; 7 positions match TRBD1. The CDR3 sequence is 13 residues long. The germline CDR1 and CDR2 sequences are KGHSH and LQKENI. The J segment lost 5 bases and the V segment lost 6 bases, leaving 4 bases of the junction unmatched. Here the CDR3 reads CASSGDRHNEQFF. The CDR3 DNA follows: TGTGCCAGCTCGGGGGACAGACACAATGAGCAGTTCTTC.

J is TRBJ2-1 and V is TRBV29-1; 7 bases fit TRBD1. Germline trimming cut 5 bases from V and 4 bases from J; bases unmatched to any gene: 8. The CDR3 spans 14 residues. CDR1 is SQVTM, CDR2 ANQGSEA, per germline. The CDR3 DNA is TGCAGCGTTTTAGGTACAGGGGTTTACAATGAGCAGTTCTTC. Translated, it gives CSVLGTGVYNEQFF.

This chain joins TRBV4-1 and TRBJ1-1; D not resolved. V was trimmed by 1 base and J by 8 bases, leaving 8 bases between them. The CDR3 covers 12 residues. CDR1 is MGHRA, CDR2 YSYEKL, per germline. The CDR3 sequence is CASSQADREAFF. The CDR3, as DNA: TGCGCCAGCAGCCAAGCGGATAGGGAAGCTTTCTTT.

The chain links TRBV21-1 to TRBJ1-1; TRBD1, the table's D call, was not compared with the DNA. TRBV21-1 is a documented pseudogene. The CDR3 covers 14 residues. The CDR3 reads CASSKVDREPEAFF. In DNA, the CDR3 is TGTGCCAGCAGCAAAGTCGACAGGGAGCCTGAAGCTTTCTTT.

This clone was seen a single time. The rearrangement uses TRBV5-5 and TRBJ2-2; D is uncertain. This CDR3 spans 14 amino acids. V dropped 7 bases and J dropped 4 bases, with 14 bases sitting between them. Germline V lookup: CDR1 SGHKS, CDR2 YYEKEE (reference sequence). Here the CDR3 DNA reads TGTGCCAGCGGGCCGGGTCACAGCACCGGGGAGCTGTTTTTT. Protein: CASGPGHSTGELFF.